This TCR beta chain emerged from a study of naive and memory T cell subsets. Study observations and caveats: Naive repertoires, especially CD8, held a few larger clonotypes, possibly memory cells re-expressing CD45RA.

Both TRBC1 and TRBC2 were covered by a beta constant-region primer of two equimolar oligonucleotides. The ligated cDNA underwent four PCR rounds using SP2 and nested alpha and beta constant-region primers. A 12-nucleotide UMI and the SP2 primer were added to the cDNA 3' end by oligonucleotide ligation. TCRdb re-called the UMI-ligation and nested PCR reads through MiXCR, storing one row per CDR3 protein. Of roughly 150,000 distinct CDR3 sequences listed, 22% are singletons. V was clipped by 0 bases and J by 5 bases, with 9 bases between them. Germline V gives CDR1 DFQATT, CDR2 SNEGSKA (reference sequence). The CDR3 spans 13 residues. This clonotype has just a few counts. Its specificity is not known.

Sequenced input: naive CD4+ T cells from blood. This TCR came from a human donor in good health. This chain links TRBV20-1 with TRBJ2-3; possibly TRBD1 for D (6 bases). The CDR3 region is CSAREGAGDTQYF. Here the CDR3 DNA reads TGCAGTGCTAGAGAGGGGGCGGGAGATACGCAGTATTTT.